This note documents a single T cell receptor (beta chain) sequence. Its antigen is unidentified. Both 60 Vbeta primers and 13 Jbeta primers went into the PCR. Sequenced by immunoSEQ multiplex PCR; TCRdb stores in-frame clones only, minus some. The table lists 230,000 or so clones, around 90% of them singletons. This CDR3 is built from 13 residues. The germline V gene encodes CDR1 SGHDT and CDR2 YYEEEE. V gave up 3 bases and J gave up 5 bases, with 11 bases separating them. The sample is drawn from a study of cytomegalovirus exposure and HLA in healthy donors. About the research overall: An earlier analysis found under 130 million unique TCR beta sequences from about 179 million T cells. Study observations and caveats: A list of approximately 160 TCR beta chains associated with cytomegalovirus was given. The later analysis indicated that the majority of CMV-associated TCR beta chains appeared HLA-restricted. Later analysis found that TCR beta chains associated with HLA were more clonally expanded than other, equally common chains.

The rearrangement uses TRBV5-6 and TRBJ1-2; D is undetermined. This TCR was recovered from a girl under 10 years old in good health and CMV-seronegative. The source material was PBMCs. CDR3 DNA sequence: TGTGCCAGCAGCTCCCCAGACATATATGGCTACACCTTC. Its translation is CASSSPDIYGYTF.